This entry concerns a single TCR beta chain. Its specificity is not known. The CDR3 is 12 residues long. Germline V gene sequence: CDR1 SEHNR, CDR2 FQNEAQ (reference sequence). V shed 4 bases and J shed 11 bases, with 14 bases lying between them. This entry is derived from a study of T cell responses to AZD1222 COVID-19 vaccine. General study points: Seropositive AZD1222 recipients at baseline numbered only 5 to 7. Females made up more of the donors, who were largely white British, and clonal diversity may have come out too low. Repertoire samples came only from after the peak T cell response. Spike-specific TCR breadth and depth both grew after two AZD1222 doses.

Using immunoSEQ multiplex PCR, the repertoire was profiled, and TCRdb retains in-frame clones only, with some absent. The data hold about 120,000 clones, with 85% to 95% observed a single time. This specimen consisted of peripheral blood, obtained on day 0 of AZD1222 vaccination. The chain combines TRBV7-9 with TRBJ1-1, with D maybe TRBD1 (6 bases). The sequence came from an adult in good health. Written as DNA, the CDR3 is TGTGCCAGCAGCTACCAGGGGAGAGAGGCTTTCTTT. Its protein product is CASSYQGREAFF.